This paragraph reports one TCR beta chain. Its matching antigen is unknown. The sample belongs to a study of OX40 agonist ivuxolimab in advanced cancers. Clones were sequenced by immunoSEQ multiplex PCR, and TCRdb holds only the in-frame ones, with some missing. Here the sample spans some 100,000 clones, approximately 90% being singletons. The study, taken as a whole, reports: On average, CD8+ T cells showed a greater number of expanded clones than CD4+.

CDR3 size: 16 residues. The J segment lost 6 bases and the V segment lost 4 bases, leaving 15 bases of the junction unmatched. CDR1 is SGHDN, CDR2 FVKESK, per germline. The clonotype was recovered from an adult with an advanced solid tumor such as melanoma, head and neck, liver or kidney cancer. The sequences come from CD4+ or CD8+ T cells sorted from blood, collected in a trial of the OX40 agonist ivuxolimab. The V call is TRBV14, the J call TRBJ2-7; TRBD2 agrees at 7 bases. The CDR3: CASSPGKGTGTIEQYF. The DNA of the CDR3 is TGTGCCAGCAGCCCTGGGAAGGGGACGGGGACTATCGAGCAGTACTTC.